A selection of T cell receptor beta chains follows, all from one sample in a study of blood T cell repertoires in COVID-19. The data were produced by immunoSEQ multiplex PCR, yet TCRdb's version contains in-frame clones alone and is incomplete. Of around 290,000 clones in the sample, 86% are singletons; the top ten hold under 15%. Sequenced material: peripheral blood. These receptors all come from a woman in her 70s with COVID-19, enrolled during active disease. The CDR3 runs from the conserved cysteine through the conserved F or W. The D gene is left open where the match is weak.

j_gene: TRBJ2-3
v_gene: TRBV9
d_gene: TRBD2
CDR3aa: CASSVYGGGADTQYF

j_gene: TRBJ1-2
v_gene: TRBV30
d_gene: -
CDR3aa: CAWSLQGPGYTF

j_gene: TRBJ1-2
v_gene: TRBV19
d_gene: -
CDR3aa: CASRTSYGYTF

j_gene: TRBJ1-2
v_gene: TRBV12-5
d_gene: -
CDR3aa: CASGLVPAGGYTF

j_gene: TRBJ1-2
v_gene: TRBV4-3
d_gene: -
CDR3aa: CASSQEAGRPHYGYTF

j_gene: TRBJ2-7
v_gene: TRBV6-2/TRBV6-3
d_gene: TRBD1
CDR3aa: CASSLWTGAYEQYF

j_gene: TRBJ2-3
v_gene: TRBV6-5
d_gene: -
CDR3aa: CASSNGGTQYF

j_gene: TRBJ1-3
v_gene: TRBV2
d_gene: -
CDR3aa: CASSEAARSSGNTIYF

j_gene: TRBJ2-1
v_gene: TRBV6-6
d_gene: -
CDR3aa: CASSYAPQEQFF

j_gene: TRBJ2-3
v_gene: TRBV24-1
d_gene: -
CDR3aa: CATSDSRHPAGTQYF

j_gene: TRBJ2-3
v_gene: TRBV24-1
d_gene: -
CDR3aa: CATSDEADTQYF

j_gene: TRBJ1-2
v_gene: TRBV28
d_gene: -
CDR3aa: CASSLRGGYGYTF

j_gene: TRBJ2-3
v_gene: TRBV7-9
d_gene: -
CDR3aa: CASSLVVGGKADTQYF

j_gene: TRBJ2-7
v_gene: TRBV7-9
d_gene: -
CDR3aa: CASSFAGGGEQYF

j_gene: TRBJ1-1
v_gene: TRBV4-1
d_gene: -
CDR3aa: CASSQTGGAGTEAFF

j_gene: TRBJ1-1
v_gene: TRBV6-5
d_gene: TRBD1
CDR3aa: CASSYAQGAITEAFF

j_gene: TRBJ1-4
v_gene: TRBV10-3
d_gene: TRBD1
CDR3aa: CAISRDSNEKLFF

j_gene: TRBJ1-2
v_gene: TRBV24-1
d_gene: -
CDR3aa: CATSDTEETGYTF

j_gene: TRBJ2-1
v_gene: TRBV27
d_gene: -
CDR3aa: CASRMQGRVGYNEQFF

j_gene: TRBJ1-2
v_gene: TRBV19
d_gene: -
CDR3aa: CASSQTGGYTF

j_gene: TRBJ1-2
v_gene: TRBV3-1/TRBV3-2
d_gene: -
CDR3aa: CASSQVQGPYGYTF

j_gene: TRBJ2-7
v_gene: TRBV19
d_gene: TRBD2
CDR3aa: CASRGTISYEQYF

j_gene: TRBJ2-7
v_gene: TRBV6-6
d_gene: -
CDR3aa: CASQETGINNEQYF

j_gene: TRBJ1-2
v_gene: TRBV18
d_gene: TRBD1
CDR3aa: CASSEVGGRANYGYTF

j_gene: TRBJ2-7
v_gene: TRBV6-5
d_gene: TRBD1
CDR3aa: CASSYPGQGYEQYF

j_gene: TRBJ2-2
v_gene: TRBV7-2
d_gene: TRBD2
CDR3aa: CASSPLATSGGIGELFF

j_gene: TRBJ1-2
v_gene: TRBV30
d_gene: -
CDR3aa: CAWSVVRNYGYTF

j_gene: TRBJ2-3
v_gene: TRBV4-3
d_gene: -
CDR3aa: CASSPSALTDTQYF

j_gene: TRBJ2-1
v_gene: TRBV24-1
d_gene: TRBD2
CDR3aa: CATSDGLRGGRDEQFF

j_gene: TRBJ1-1
v_gene: TRBV2
d_gene: TRBD1
CDR3aa: CASTGQGKTEAFF

j_gene: TRBJ2-7
v_gene: TRBV27
d_gene: -
CDR3aa: CASSGGQIYEQYF

j_gene: TRBJ2-3
v_gene: TRBV7-2
d_gene: TRBD2
CDR3aa: CASSLTGGGTDTQYF

j_gene: TRBJ2-2
v_gene: TRBV6-4
d_gene: TRBD2
CDR3aa: CASSPRTSHPTGELFF

j_gene: TRBJ1-2
v_gene: TRBV29-1
d_gene: TRBD1
CDR3aa: CSVERTGYSSNYGYTF

j_gene: TRBJ2-7
v_gene: TRBV5-1
d_gene: -
CDR3aa: CASTNLAMGTEQYF

j_gene: TRBJ1-6
v_gene: TRBV4-3
d_gene: -
CDR3aa: CASSQDWGGGSPLHF

j_gene: TRBJ2-7
v_gene: TRBV5-1
d_gene: TRBD2
CDR3aa: CASSLVAGDPYEQYF

j_gene: TRBJ1-5
v_gene: TRBV10-3
d_gene: TRBD1
CDR3aa: CAISESGQVIKPQHF

j_gene: TRBJ2-7
v_gene: TRBV5-1
d_gene: TRBD1
CDR3aa: CASSSDRAEYEQYF

j_gene: TRBJ2-7
v_gene: TRBV10-1
d_gene: -
CDR3aa: CASSSDSSYEQYF

j_gene: TRBJ2-3
v_gene: TRBV24-1
d_gene: -
CDR3aa: CATSAIGAGTDTQYF

j_gene: TRBJ2-7
v_gene: TRBV20-1
d_gene: -
CDR3aa: CSVRGNEQYF

j_gene: TRBJ2-7
v_gene: TRBV5-1
d_gene: TRBD1
CDR3aa: CASSAPGQVGSYEQYF